This T cell receptor beta chain is from a study of T cells in tumors after PD-1 blockade. The wider study: Daily vismodegib 150 mg continued in a subset of anti-PD-1-treated patients.

TCRdb's table, derived via immunoSEQ multiplex PCR, lists solely in-frame clones and lacks some. Among approximately 48,000 clones, 81% were seen once, and the ten largest hold approximately 4.1%. Losses at the gene ends were 3 bases for V and 6 bases for J; bases not matched to a gene: 13. This CDR3 spans 16 amino acids. Germline CDR1 is LGHDT and CDR2 is YNNKEL (reference sequence). The J gene is TRBJ1-2, the V gene TRBV3-1 (or the pseudogene TRBV3-2), with 7 bases that match TRBD1. Specimen: PBMCs, collected before anti-PD-1 treatment. This receptor was identified in a human donor with basal cell carcinoma. The chain's CDR3 is CASSQGWRDREDGYTF. The CDR3 nucleotides are TGTGCCAGCAGCCAGGGTTGGAGAGACAGGGAGGATGGCTACACCTTC.